This T cell receptor (beta chain) was sequenced in a study of blood T cell repertoires in COVID-19. Study overall: Acute and convalescent COVID-19 samples came from the United States, Italy and Spain. Nucleic acid was either cDNA or gDNA, and it came from T cells, B-cell-depleted T cells, or PBMCs.

V lost 5 bases and J lost 5; bases outside the gene matches: 7. Looked up from germline, CDR1 is SEHNR and CDR2 is FQNEAQ (reference sequence). The length of the CDR3 is 14 residues. Per the original data handling: Quantification of nucleated cells was approximated via reference gene primer amplification. Generated by immunoSEQ multiplex PCR, the TCRdb table keeps only in-frame clones and is missing some. That table furnishes V, J and clone size, whereas the DNA furnished D and trimming. Of 130,000 to 150,000 clones listed, around 90% are singletons. The receptor was derived from a woman in her 50s with acute or convalescent COVID-19. Sequenced input: peripheral blood. The gene calls are TRBV7-9 and TRBJ1-1, with 8 bases matching TRBD1. CDR3 nucleotides: TGTGCCAGCAGCCCTATTGACAGGGGAACTGAAGCTTTCTTT. Residues: CASSPIDRGTEAFF.